This T cell receptor (beta chain) was sequenced during a study of blood T cell repertoires in COVID-19 (dated by TCRdb to 2019 to 2021). In the study overall: The collaborator samples originated in the United States, Italy and Spain and spanned the acute and convalescent phases of COVID-19. The repertoires were released in a freely available public database meant as a resource for research on the immune response to SARS-CoV-2. Subjects who had been exposed to COVID-19, were actively infected with it, or had recovered from it provided the deeply sampled blood TCRbeta repertoires that made up the dataset. HLA class I and class II types, where available, came from metadata supplied by the sample provider rather than from assay-based typing. Samples were obtained from the ongoing ImmuneRACE study (first 160 participants) and from 1,000 to 1,500 subjects provided by 6 global collaborators. The prospective study material was composed of cDNA or gDNA derived from T cells, B-cell-depleted T cells, or PBMCs. A de-identified subject ID, COVID-19 status, age in years and sex were almost always included in the sample metadata. What the study reported, not specific to this receptor: How much clinical and demographic metadata was included differed by source and by participant, and the metadata was provided uncurated.

With regard to this clone: Its antigen target is currently unknown. Base qualities are not recorded, but no much larger clone differs from it by a single base.

TCRbeta CDR3 regions were amplified from genomic DNA using the immunoSEQ Assay, a bias-controlled multiplex PCR. As for how the authors treated the data: The number of nucleated cells in each sample was estimated from the amplification of reference gene primers within the assay. To quantify the absolute abundance of each unique TCRbeta CDR3 rearrangement, sequence reads were collapsed and filtered. For each sample, productive Simpson clonality was calculated as the square root of Simpson's diversity index across productive rearrangements. This immuneACCESS table, as held by TCRdb, lists in-frame sequences with V and J called but not all clones. Of the missing ones, under half trace to an unresolved V gene in checked studies; the others have no known cause. That table supplies the V and J calls and clone size; D and trimming were determined from the DNA. The sample profile shows 50,000 to 65,000 clones; nearly 90% of them were found once. The ten largest clonotypes hold about 3.2% of the sample.

From cysteine to phenylalanine, the CDR3 is 15 amino acids long. The read is trimmed to its CDR3 DNA, 45 bases read in frame from base 1. V gives up 1 base and J gives up 3 bases, and the segment between their germline ends measures 13 bases. CDR1 SGHDN and CDR2 FVKESK are derived from the germline V gene. Each collaborating institution followed its own protocols to collect whole blood in K2EDTA tubes. Collaborator samples were shipped for TCRbeta analysis as frozen whole blood, isolated PBMCs, or DNA extracted from either sample type. In this chain, TRBV14 is recombined with TRBJ2-7; TRBD1 is a possible D gene, resting on 5 matching bases. The TCR originated in a man aged 50-60 years with active COVID-19. Sequenced sample: peripheral blood. The base sequence is TGTGCCAGCAGCCAAGGGACACTGATTTACTACGAGCAGTACTTC. Its translation reads: CASSQGTLIYYEQYF.